These 10 T cell receptor beta chains share one sample of origin, sequenced in a study of post-analysis software for immune sequencing data. Overall study findings and caveats: Roughly five TRBV segments were more frequent in patients than controls; TRBV5-6, TRBV5-1 and TRBV20-1 belonged to this group.

Their antigen targets remain unknown. Incorporated into the TCR beta cDNA libraries were unique molecular identifiers, which served to reduce PCR and sequencing biases. Each CDR3 protein gets one entry after TCRdb re-called the PCR reads with MiXCR. The repertoire holds approximately 350,000 distinct CDR3 sequences, with around 33% as singletons. The sample taken for sequencing was blood. The source of these receptors is a girl between 5 and 17 years old with multiple sclerosis.

The chain employs TRBV19 and TRBJ1-5; TRBD1 might be the D (5 bases). This CDR3 contains 19 residues. Trimming removed 0 bases at V and 6 bases at J, with 24 bases between. In germline, CDR1 is LNHDA, CDR2 SQIVND (reference sequence). CDR3 DNA sequence: TGTGCCAGTAGTATAGAGCCTTTTTCTCTGCGGGGCCGGAGTCAGCCCCAGCATTTT. This codes for CASSIEPFSLRGRSQPQHF.

Only a few counts were recorded for this clonotype. V and J are TRBV5-1 and TRBJ1-4; D not resolved. CDR3 length: 15 amino acids. Germline CDR1 SGHRS, CDR2 YFSETQ. V was shortened by 3 bases and J by 0 bases, with 9 bases between the two germline ends. CDR3 loop: CASSSYGATNEKLFF. The CDR3 coding sequence is TGCGCCAGCAGCTCGTACGGTGCAACTAATGAAAAACTGTTTTTT.

The CDR3 protein is CSVGGQGEAQYF. For the CDR3, the DNA is TGCAGCGTCGGGGGACAGGGCGAGGCCCAGTACTTC. The chain links TRBV29-1 to TRBJ2-5, with 9 bases that match TRBD1. The germline V gene encodes CDR1 SQVTM and CDR2 ANQGSEA. The CDR3 sequence is 12 residues long. The trim removed 6 bases at V and 9 bases at J, leaving 8 bases unmatched.

This clonotype was found once. The chain couples TRBV4-3 to TRBJ1-2; D uncertain. V shed 8 bases and J shed 4 bases, with 20 bases lying between them. The CDR3 consists of 15 residues. Germline V gene sequence: CDR1 LGHNA, CDR2 YSLEER. This CDR3 is CASASVGTGIYGYTF. In DNA form, the CDR3 reads TGCGCCAGCGCCTCCGTGGGCACCGGCATCTATGGCTACACCTTC.

A few counts support this clonotype. The rearrangement uses TRBV29-1 and TRBJ1-2, with a weak D call TRBD1 (6 bases). CDR1 SQVTM and CDR2 ANQGSEA come from the germline V gene. The CDR3 loop spans 12 amino acids. The germline V and J ends were trimmed by 7 bases and 0 bases, with 9 bases remaining between them. CDR3 sequence: CSAEGANYGYTF. In DNA, the CDR3 is TGCAGCGCTGAGGGGGCTAACTATGGCTACACCTTC.

The chain carries TRBV7-9 and TRBJ2-5; perhaps TRBD2 as D (5 bases). V was cut by 3 bases and J by 5 bases, with 16 bases left in between. Per the germline V gene, CDR1 is SEHNR and CDR2 is FQNEAQ (reference sequence). This CDR3 comprises 15 residues. CDR3 sequence (DNA): TGTGCCAGCAGCTTGGGGTGGACTCTCAGCGAGACCCAGTACTTC. The encoded protein is CASSLGWTLSETQYF. Supplemented by reference TRBV7-9 and TRBJ2-5, the full variable domain reads DTGVSQNPRHKITKRGQNVTFRCDPISEHNRLYWYRQTLGQGPEFLTYFQNEAQLEKSRLLSDRFSAERPKGSFSTLEIQRTEQGDSAMYLCASSLGWTLSETQYFGPGTRLLVL.

In this sample, this clonotype turned up a few times. V usage is TRBV4-2 and J usage is TRBJ1-2; D is unresolved. The CDR3 is 16 residues long. Germline values: CDR1 LGHNA, CDR2 YNFKEQ. V was trimmed by 1 base and J by 4 bases, leaving 16 bases between them. The chain's CDR3 is CASSQVPLVTGYGYTF. The DNA of the CDR3 is TGTGCCAGCAGCCAAGTTCCCCTAGTAACGGGCTATGGCTACACCTTC.

Comments on this clonotype: With a much larger clone just one base away, this may be a read error. The chain is built from TRBV7-2 and TRBJ2-4; 8 nucleotides line up with TRBD1. The DNA end is more similar to TRBJ2-7, so the J call may be wrong. The CDR3 loop spans 13 amino acids. CDR1 SGHTA and CDR2 FQGNSA come from the germline V gene. The CDR3 is CASSEDRAYEQYF. CDR3 in DNA: TGTGCCAGCAGCGAGGACAGGGCCTACGAGCAGTACTTC.

This clonotype was counted a few times. The chain joins TRBV7-9 to TRBJ2-1, with TRBD2 matching 8 bases. Germline CDR1 and CDR2: SEHNR and FQNEAQ (reference sequence). The junction had 15 bases not matched to a gene; V was cut back by 5 bases and J by 0 bases. The CDR3 length is 19 residues. For the CDR3, the DNA is TGTGCCAGCAGCCCAAGGGTGGAGGCGGCGGGGGGCTCCTACAATGAGCAGTTCTTC. This gives the protein CASSPRVEAAGGSYNEQFF.

The J gene is TRBJ2-7, the V gene TRBV24-1; the match to TRBD2 covers 8 bases. The germline V gene has CDR1 KGHDR and CDR2 SFDVKD. The CDR3 extends over 15 amino acids. The ends lost 4 bases at V and 7 bases at J; junction bases unmatched: 11. The chain's CDR3 is CATSDPGTGTREQYF. The DNA for the CDR3 is TGTGCCACCAGTGACCCCGGAACCGGGACTAGGGAGCAGTACTTC.